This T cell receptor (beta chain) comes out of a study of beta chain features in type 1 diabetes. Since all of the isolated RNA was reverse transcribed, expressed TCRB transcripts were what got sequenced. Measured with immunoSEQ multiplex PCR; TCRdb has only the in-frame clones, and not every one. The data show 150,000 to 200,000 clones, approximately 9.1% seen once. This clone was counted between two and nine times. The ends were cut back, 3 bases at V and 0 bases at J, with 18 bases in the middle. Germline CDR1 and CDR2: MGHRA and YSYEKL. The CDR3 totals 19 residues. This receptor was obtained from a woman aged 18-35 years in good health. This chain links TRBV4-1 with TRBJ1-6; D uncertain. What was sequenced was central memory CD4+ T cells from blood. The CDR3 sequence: CASSQTLPRASSYNSPLHF. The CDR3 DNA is TGCGCCAGCAGCCAGACCCTACCGAGGGCGAGCTCCTATAATTCACCCCTCCACTTT.